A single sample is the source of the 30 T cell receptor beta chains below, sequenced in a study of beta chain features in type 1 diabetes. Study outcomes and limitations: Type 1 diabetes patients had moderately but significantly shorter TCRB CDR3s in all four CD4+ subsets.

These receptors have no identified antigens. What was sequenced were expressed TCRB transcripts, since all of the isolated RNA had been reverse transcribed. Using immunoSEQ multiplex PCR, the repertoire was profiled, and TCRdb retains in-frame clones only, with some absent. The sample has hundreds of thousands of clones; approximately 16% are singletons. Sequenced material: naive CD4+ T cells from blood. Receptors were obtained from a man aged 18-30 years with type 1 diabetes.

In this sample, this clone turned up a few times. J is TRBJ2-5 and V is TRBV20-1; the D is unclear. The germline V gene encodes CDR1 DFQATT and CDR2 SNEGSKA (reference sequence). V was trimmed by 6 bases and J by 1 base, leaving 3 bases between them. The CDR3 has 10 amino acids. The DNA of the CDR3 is TGCAGTGCCCTCCAAGAGACCCAGTACTTC. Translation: CSALQETQYF.

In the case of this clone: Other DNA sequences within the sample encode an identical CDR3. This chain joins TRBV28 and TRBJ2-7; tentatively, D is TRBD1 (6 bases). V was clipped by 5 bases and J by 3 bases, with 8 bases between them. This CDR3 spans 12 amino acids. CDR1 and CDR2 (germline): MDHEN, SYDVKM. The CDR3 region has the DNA TGTGCCAGCAGTCAACAGGGCTACGAGCAGTACTTC. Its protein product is CASSQQGYEQYF.

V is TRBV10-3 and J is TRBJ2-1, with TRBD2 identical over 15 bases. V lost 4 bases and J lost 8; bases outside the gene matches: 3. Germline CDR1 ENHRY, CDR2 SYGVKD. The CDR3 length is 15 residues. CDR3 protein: CAISGTSGRDDEQFF. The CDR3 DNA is TGTGCCATCAGTGGGACTAGCGGGAGGGACGATGAGCAGTTCTTC.

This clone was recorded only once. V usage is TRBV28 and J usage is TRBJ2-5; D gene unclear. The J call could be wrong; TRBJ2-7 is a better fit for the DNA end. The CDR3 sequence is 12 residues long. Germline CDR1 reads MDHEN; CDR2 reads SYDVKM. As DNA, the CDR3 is TGTGCCAGCAGTTCTACAGCACTCGAGCAGTACTTC. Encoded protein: CASSSTALEQYF.

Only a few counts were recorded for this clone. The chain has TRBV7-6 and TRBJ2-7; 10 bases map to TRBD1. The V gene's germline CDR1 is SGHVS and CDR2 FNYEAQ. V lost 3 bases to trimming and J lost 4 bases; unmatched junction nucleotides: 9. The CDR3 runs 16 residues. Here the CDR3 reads CASSLGESGQGYEQYF. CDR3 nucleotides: TGTGCCAGCAGCTTGGGAGAGTCGGGACAGGGGTACGAGCAGTACTTC.

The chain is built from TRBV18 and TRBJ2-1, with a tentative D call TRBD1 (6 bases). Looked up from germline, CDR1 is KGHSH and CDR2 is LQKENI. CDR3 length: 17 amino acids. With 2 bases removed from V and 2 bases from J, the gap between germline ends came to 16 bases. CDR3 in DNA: TGTGCCAGCTCACCAAGGACCGGGACACAAGCCTACAATGAGCAGTTCTTC. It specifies CASSPRTGTQAYNEQFF. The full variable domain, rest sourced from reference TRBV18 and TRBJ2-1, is NAGVMQNPRHLVRRRGQEARLRCSPMKGHSHVYWYRQLPEEGLKFMVYLQKENIIDESGMPKERFSAEFPKEGPSILRIQQVVRGDSAAYFCASSPRTGTQAYNEQFFGPGTRLTVL.

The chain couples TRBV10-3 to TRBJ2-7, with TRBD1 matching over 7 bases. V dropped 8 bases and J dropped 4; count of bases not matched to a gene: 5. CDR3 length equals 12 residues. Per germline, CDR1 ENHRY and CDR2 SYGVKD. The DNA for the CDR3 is TGTGCCATCGGGACAGAGATTTACGAGCAGTACTTC. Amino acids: CAIGTEIYEQYF.

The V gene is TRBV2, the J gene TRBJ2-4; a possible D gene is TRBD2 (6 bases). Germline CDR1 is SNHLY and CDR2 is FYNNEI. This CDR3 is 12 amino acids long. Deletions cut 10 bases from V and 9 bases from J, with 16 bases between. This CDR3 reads CAIGPGGIIQYF. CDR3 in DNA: TGTGCCATCGGACCGGGCGGGATCATTCAGTACTTC. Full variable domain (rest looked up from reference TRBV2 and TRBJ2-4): EPEVTQTPSHQVTQMGQEVILRCVPISNHLYFYWYRQILGQKVEFLVSFYNNEISEKSEIFDDQFSVERPDGSNFTLKIRSTKLEDSAMYFCAIGPGGIIQYFGAGTRLSVL.

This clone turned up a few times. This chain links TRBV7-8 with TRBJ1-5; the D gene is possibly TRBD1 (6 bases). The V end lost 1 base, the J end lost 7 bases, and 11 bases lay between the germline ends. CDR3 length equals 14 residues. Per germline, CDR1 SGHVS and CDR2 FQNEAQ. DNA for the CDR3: TGTGCCAGCAGCTTAGTAGAGGGGGAACAGCCCCAGCATTTT. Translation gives CASSLVEGEQPQHF.

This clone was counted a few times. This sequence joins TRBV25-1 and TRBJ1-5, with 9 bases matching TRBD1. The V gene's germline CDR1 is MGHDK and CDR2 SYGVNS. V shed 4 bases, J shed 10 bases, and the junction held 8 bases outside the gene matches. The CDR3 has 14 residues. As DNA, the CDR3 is TGTGCCAGCAGTGGCCGGGACAGGGAGGGTCCCCAGCATTTT. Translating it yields CASSGRDREGPQHF.

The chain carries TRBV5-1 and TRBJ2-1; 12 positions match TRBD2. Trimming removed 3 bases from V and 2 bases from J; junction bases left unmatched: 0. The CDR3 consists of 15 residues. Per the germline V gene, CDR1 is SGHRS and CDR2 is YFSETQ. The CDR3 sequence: CASSWTSGTYNEQFF. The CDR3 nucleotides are TGCGCCAGCAGCTGGACTAGCGGGACCTACAATGAGCAGTTCTTC.

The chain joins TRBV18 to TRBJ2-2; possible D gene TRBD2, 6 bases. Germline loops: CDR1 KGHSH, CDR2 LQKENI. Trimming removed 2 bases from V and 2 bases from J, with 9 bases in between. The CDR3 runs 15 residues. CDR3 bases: TGTGCCAGCTCACCAGGGACTCCAAACACCGGGGAGCTGTTTTTT. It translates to CASSPGTPNTGELFF.

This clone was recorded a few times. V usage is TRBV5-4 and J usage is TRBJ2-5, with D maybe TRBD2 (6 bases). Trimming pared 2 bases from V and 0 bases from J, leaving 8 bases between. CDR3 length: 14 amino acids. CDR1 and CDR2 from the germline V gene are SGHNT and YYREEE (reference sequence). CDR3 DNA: TGTGCCAGCAGCTTCGGGGACTACCAAGAGACCCAGTACTTC. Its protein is CASSFGDYQETQYF.

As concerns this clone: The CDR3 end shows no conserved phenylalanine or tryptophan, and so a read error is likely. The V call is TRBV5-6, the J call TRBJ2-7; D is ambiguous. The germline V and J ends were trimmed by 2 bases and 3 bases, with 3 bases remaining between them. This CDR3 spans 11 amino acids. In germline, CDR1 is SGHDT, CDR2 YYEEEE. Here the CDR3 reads CASSLNYEQYL. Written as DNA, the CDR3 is TGTGCCAGCAGCTTAAACTACGAGCAGTACCTC.

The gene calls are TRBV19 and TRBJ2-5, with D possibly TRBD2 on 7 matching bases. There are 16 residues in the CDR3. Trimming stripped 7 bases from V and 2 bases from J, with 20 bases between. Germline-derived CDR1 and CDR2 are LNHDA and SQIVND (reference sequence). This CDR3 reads CASMDGARGAQETQYF. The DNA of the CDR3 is TGTGCCAGTATGGACGGGGCCCGGGGGGCGCAAGAGACCCAGTACTTC.

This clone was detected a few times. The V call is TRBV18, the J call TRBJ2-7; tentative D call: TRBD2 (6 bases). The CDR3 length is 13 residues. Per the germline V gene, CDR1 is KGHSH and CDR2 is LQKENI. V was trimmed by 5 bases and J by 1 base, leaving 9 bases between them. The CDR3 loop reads CASSGGISYEQYF. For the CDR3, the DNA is TGTGCCAGCTCAGGCGGGATATCCTACGAGCAGTACTTC.

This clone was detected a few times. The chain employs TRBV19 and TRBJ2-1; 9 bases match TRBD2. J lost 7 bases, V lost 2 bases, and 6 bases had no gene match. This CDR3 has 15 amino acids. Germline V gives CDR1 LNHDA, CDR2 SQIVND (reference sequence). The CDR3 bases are TGTGCCAGTAGTATATATAGCGGGAGAACTAATGAGCAGTTCTTC. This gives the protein CASSIYSGRTNEQFF. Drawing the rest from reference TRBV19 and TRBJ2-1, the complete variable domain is DGGITQSPKYLFRKEGQNVTLSCEQNLNHDAMYWYRQDPGQGLRLIYYSQIVNDFQKGDIAEGYSVSREKKESFPLTVTSAQKNPTAFYLCASSIYSGRTNEQFFGPGTRLTVL.

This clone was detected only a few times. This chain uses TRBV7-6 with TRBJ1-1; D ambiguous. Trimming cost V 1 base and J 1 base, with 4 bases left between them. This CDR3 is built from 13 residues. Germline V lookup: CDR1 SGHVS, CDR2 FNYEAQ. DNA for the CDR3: TGTGCCAGCAGCTTAGACAGGAACACTGAAGCTTTCTTT. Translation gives CASSLDRNTEAFF. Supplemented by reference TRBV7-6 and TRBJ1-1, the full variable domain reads GAGVSQSPRYKVTKRGQDVALRCDPISGHVSLYWYRQALGQGPEFLTYFNYEAQQDKSGLPNDRFSAERPEGSISTLTIQRTEQRDSAMYRCASSLDRNTEAFFGQGTRLTVV.

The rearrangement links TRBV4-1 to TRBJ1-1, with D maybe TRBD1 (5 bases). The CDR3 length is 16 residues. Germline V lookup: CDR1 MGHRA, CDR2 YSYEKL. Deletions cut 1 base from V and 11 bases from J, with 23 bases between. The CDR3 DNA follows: TGCGCCAGCAGCCAAGTCGCAGGTCAGGGCGGTTCGAGGGCTTTCTTT. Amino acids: CASSQVAGQGGSRAFF.

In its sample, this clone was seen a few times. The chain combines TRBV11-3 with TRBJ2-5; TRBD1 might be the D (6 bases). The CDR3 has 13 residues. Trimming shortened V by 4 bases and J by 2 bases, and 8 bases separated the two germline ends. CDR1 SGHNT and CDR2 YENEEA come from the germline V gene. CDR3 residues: CASSYRGQETQYF. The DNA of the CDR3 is TGTGCCAGCAGCTATAGGGGGCAAGAGACCCAGTACTTC.

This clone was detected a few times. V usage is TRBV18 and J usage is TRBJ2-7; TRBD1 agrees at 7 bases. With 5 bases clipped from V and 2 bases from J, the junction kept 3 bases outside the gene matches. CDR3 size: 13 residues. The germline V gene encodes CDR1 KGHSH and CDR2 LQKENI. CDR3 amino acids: CASSSGTAYEQYF. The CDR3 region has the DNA TGTGCCAGCTCATCAGGGACAGCCTACGAGCAGTACTTC.

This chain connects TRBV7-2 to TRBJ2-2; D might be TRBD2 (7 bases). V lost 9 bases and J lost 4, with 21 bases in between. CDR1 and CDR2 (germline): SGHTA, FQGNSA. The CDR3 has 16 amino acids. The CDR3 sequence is CASEGGSVAPTGELFF. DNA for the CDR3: TGTGCCAGTGAGGGGGGGAGTGTTGCCCCCACCGGGGAGCTGTTTTTT.

The CDR3, as DNA: TGTGCCATCAGTGTCCCCCAGCGGGAGGGGAACACCGGGGAGCTGTTTTTT. Protein product: CAISVPQREGNTGELFF. This chain connects TRBV10-3 to TRBJ2-2, with 10 bases fitting TRBD2. From germline, CDR1 is ENHRY and CDR2 SYGVKD. Germline trimming cut 4 bases from V and 1 base from J; bases unmatched to any gene: 6. The CDR3 runs 17 residues.

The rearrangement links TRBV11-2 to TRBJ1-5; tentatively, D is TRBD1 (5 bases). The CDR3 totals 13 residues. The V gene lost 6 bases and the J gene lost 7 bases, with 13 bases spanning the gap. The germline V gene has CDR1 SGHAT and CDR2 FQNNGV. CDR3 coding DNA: TGTGCCAGCAGTACACAGGATGGGCAGCCCCAGCATTTT. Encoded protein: CASSTQDGQPQHF.

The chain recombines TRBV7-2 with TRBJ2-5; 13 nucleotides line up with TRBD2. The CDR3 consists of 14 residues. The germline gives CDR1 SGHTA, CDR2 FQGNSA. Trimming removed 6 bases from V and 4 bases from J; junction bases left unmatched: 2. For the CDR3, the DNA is TGTGCCAGCAGACGGACTAGCGGGAGAGAGACCCAGTACTTC. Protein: CASRRTSGRETQYF.

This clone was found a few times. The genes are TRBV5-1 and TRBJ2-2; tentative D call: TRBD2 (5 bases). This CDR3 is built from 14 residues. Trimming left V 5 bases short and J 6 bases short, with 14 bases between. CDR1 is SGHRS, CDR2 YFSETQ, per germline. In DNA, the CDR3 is TGCGCCAGCAGTGGTAATAGCGCATCCGGGGAGCTGTTTTTT. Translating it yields CASSGNSASGELFF.

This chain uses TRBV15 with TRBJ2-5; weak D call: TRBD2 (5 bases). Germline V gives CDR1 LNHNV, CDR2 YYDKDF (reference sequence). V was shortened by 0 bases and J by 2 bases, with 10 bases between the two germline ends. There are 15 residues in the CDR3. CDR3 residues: CATSRDTGVQETQYF. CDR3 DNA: TGTGCCACCAGCAGAGATACCGGGGTTCAAGAGACCCAGTACTTC.

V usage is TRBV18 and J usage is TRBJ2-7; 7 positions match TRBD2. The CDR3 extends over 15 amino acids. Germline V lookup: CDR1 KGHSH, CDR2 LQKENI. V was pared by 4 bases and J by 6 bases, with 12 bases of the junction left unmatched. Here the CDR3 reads CASSRRDSGEGEQYF. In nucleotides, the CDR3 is TGTGCCAGCTCACGCCGGGACTCTGGGGAGGGCGAGCAGTACTTC.

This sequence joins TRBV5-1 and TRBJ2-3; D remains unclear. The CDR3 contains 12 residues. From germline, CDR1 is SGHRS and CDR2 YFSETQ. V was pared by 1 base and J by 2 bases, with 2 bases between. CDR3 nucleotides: TGCGCCAGCAGCTTGTACACAGATACGCAGTATTTT. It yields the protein CASSLYTDTQYF. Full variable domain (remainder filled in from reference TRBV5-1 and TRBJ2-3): KAGVTQTPRYLIKTRGQQVTLSCSPISGHRSVSWYQQTPGQGLQFLFEYFSETQRNKGNFPGRFSGRQFSNSRSEMNVSTLELGDSALYLCASSLYTDTQYFGPGTRLTVL.

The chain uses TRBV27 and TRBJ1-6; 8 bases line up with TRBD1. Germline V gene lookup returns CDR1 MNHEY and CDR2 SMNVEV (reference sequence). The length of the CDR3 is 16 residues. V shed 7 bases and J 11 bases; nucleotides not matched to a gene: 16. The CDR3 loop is CASTPRTGSHMAPLHF. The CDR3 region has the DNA TGTGCCAGCACACCAAGGACAGGGAGTCATATGGCACCCCTCCACTTT.